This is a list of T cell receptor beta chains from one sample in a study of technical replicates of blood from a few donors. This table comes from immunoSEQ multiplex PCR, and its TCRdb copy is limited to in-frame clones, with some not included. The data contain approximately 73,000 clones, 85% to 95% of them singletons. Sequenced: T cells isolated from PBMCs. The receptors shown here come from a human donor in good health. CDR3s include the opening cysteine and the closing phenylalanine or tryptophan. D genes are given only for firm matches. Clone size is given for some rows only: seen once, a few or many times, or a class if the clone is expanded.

CDR3 DNA: TGTGCCAGCAGGGGGTCTGGGGGGGTCCCCGCGCAGTACTTC; CDR3 protein: CASRGSGGVPAQYF; D gene: TRBD2; clone size: .; J gene: TRBJ2-7; V gene: TRBV28
CDR3 DNA: TGCAGCGTCACCCCAGGGGGCGGAGATGGCTACACCTTC; CDR3 protein: CSVTPGGGDGYTF; D gene: TRBD1; clone size: .; J gene: TRBJ1-2; V gene: TRBV29-1
CDR3 DNA: TGTGCCAGCAGTGTTTACAGCTACACTGAAGCTTTCTTT; CDR3 protein: CASSVYSYTEAFF; D gene: .; clone size: once; J gene: TRBJ1-1; V gene: TRBV6-1
CDR3 DNA: TGTGCCAGCAACCTAGACGAGGGCGGATATAACACGGCCCACGAGCAGTACTTC; CDR3 protein: CASNLDEGGYNTAHEQYF; D gene: .; clone size: .; J gene: TRBJ2-7; V gene: TRBV6-4
CDR3 DNA: TGTGCCAGCAGCTTAAGCCCCGGCCAGGCCTCCCAGGGGGGCTACACCTTC; CDR3 protein: CASSLSPGQASQGGYTF; D gene: .; clone size: .; J gene: TRBJ1-2; V gene: TRBV7-3
CDR3 DNA: TGCGCCAGCAGTCTGAACCGGGACAGGGGGTACAATGAGCAGTTCTTC; CDR3 protein: CASSLNRDRGYNEQFF; D gene: TRBD1; clone size: .; J gene: TRBJ2-1; V gene: TRBV4-3
CDR3 DNA: TGTGCCAGTAGTGCACAGGGGATAGGAAAACTGTTTTTT; CDR3 protein: CASSAQGIGKLFF; D gene: TRBD1; clone size: .; J gene: TRBJ1-4; V gene: TRBV19
CDR3 DNA: TGTGCCAGCAGTATAGCGGAGTTCTACGAGCAGTACTTC; CDR3 protein: CASSIAEFYEQYF; D gene: .; clone size: few; J gene: TRBJ2-7; V gene: TRBV6-5
CDR3 DNA: TGTGCCAGCAGGGGCAATGAAAAACTGTTTTTT; CDR3 protein: CASRGNEKLFF; D gene: .; clone size: once; J gene: TRBJ1-4; V gene: TRBV7-6
CDR3 DNA: TGTGCCAGTGAACTCTATGAGCAGTTCTTC; CDR3 protein: CASELYEQFF; D gene: .; clone size: .; J gene: TRBJ2-1; V gene: TRBV6-1
CDR3 DNA: TGTGCCAGCAGCGCCGGGACAGTACTCTACGAGCAGTACTTC; CDR3 protein: CASSAGTVLYEQYF; D gene: TRBD1; clone size: .; J gene: TRBJ2-7; V gene: TRBV5-6
CDR3 DNA: TGTGCCAGCAGTTCTAGCGGGAGGAGCTACGAGCAGTACTTC; CDR3 protein: CASSSSGRSYEQYF; D gene: TRBD2; clone size: .; J gene: TRBJ2-7; V gene: TRBV6-5
CDR3 DNA: TGTGCCAGCAGGCCTGCGGGCGGGACCACCTACAATGAGCAGTTCTTC; CDR3 protein: CASRPAGGTTYNEQFF; D gene: .; clone size: .; J gene: TRBJ2-1; V gene: TRBV28
CDR3 DNA: TGTGCCAGCAGTTCGGGGGGGCGAACCGGGGAGCTGTTTTTT; CDR3 protein: CASSSGGRTGELFF; D gene: TRBD2; clone size: .; J gene: TRBJ2-2; V gene: TRBV2
CDR3 DNA: TGTGCCAGCAGGAGACAGGGGGGTACCTATGGCTACACCTTC; CDR3 protein: CASRRQGGTYGYTF; D gene: TRBD1; clone size: .; J gene: TRBJ1-2; V gene: TRBV27
CDR3 DNA: TGCGCCAGCAGCCCGGGACTATCTGATGGGGTATACGAGCAGTACTTC; CDR3 protein: CASSPGLSDGVYEQYF; D gene: TRBD2; clone size: once; J gene: TRBJ2-7; V gene: TRBV5-1
CDR3 DNA: TGTGCCAGCAGCTTAGCGGTTTACTATGGCTACACCTTC; CDR3 protein: CASSLAVYYGYTF; D gene: .; clone size: .; J gene: TRBJ1-2; V gene: TRBV11-3
CDR3 DNA: TGTGCCTGCGACACCTCAGGGGTTCCTCCTCTAACTGAAGCTTTCTTT; CDR3 protein: CACDTSGVPPLTEAFF; D gene: .; clone size: .; J gene: TRBJ1-1; V gene: TRBV5-6
CDR3 DNA: TGTGCCAGCAGTTACCGGAGGATGAACACTGAAGCTTTCTTT; CDR3 protein: CASSYRRMNTEAFF; D gene: .; clone size: .; J gene: TRBJ1-1; V gene: TRBV6-5
CDR3 DNA: TGTGCCAGTAACCCCGGGACAGGGGGCACAGATACGCAGTATTTT; CDR3 protein: CASNPGTGGTDTQYF; D gene: TRBD1; clone size: .; J gene: TRBJ2-3; V gene: TRBV19
CDR3 DNA: TGTGCCAGCAGCTTGGTTTGGGCAGGGAACACTGAAGCTTTCTTT; CDR3 protein: CASSLVWAGNTEAFF; D gene: .; clone size: .; J gene: TRBJ1-1; V gene: TRBV5-5
CDR3 DNA: TGTGCCAGCAGTTTAGCCCGGAGCAATCAGCCCCAGCATTTT; CDR3 protein: CASSLARSNQPQHF; D gene: .; clone size: .; J gene: TRBJ1-5; V gene: TRBV27
CDR3 DNA: TGTGCCATCAGTGCTAGGGCGGGAGGGGGCACAGATACGCAGTATTTT; CDR3 protein: CAISARAGGGTDTQYF; D gene: TRBD2; clone size: .; J gene: TRBJ2-3; V gene: TRBV10-3
CDR3 DNA: TGCGCCAGCAGCCAAGATTTAGGGGGCACATATAACGAGCAGTACTTC; CDR3 protein: CASSQDLGGTYNEQYF; D gene: TRBD1; clone size: .; J gene: TRBJ2-7; V gene: TRBV4-3
CDR3 DNA: TGTGCCAGCAGCCGGGACAGGGAAAAACTGTTTTTT; CDR3 protein: CASSRDREKLFF; D gene: TRBD1; clone size: .; J gene: TRBJ1-4; V gene: TRBV11-1
CDR3 DNA: TGTGCCAGCACCTCTTTGAATGAGCAGTTCTTC; CDR3 protein: CASTSLNEQFF; D gene: .; clone size: .; J gene: TRBJ2-1; V gene: TRBV7-9
CDR3 DNA: TGTGCCATCAGTGAGTCGGCGGGAGCTGCCTACGAGCAGTACTTC; CDR3 protein: CAISESAGAAYEQYF; D gene: TRBD2; clone size: .; J gene: TRBJ2-7; V gene: TRBV10-3
CDR3 DNA: TGTGCCAGCAGTTACGCCCCCGGGACTAGCGGTTACGAGCAGTACTTC; CDR3 protein: CASSYAPGTSGYEQYF; D gene: TRBD2; clone size: .; J gene: TRBJ2-7; V gene: TRBV6-5
CDR3 DNA: TGTGCCAGCAGTGAACAGGGGATGGGTGGCTACACCTTC; CDR3 protein: CASSEQGMGGYTF; D gene: .; clone size: .; J gene: TRBJ1-2; V gene: TRBV2
CDR3 DNA: TGTGCCATCAGTGAGTCCCCGCTAGCGGGAGATAATGAGCAGTTCTTC; CDR3 protein: CAISESPLAGDNEQFF; D gene: TRBD2; clone size: .; J gene: TRBJ2-1; V gene: TRBV10-3
CDR3 DNA: TGCGCCAGCAGCTCTGGAGTGGGGGGTGCCGGGGAGCTGTTTTTT; CDR3 protein: CASSSGVGGAGELFF; D gene: .; clone size: .; J gene: TRBJ2-2; V gene: TRBV5-1
CDR3 DNA: TGTGCCAGCAGCTTGAGGACTGCGGGGGAGCAGTACTTC; CDR3 protein: CASSLRTAGEQYF; D gene: .; clone size: .; J gene: TRBJ2-7; V gene: TRBV5-4
CDR3 DNA: TGCAGTGCTAGCAGCTCCTACGAGCAGTACTTC; CDR3 protein: CSASSSYEQYF; D gene: .; clone size: .; J gene: TRBJ2-7; V gene: TRBV20-1
CDR3 DNA: TGTGCCAGCAGCCTAAGTGTGGGCCCTAATGAAAAACTGTTTTTT; CDR3 protein: CASSLSVGPNEKLFF; D gene: .; clone size: .; J gene: TRBJ1-4; V gene: TRBV7-2
CDR3 DNA: TGTGCCAGCAGTTCCGTGAACACTGAAGCTTTCTTT; CDR3 protein: CASSSVNTEAFF; D gene: .; clone size: .; J gene: TRBJ1-1; V gene: TRBV28
CDR3 DNA: TGTGCCAGTAGTATGGGGACAGGGTTCTCCTACGAGCAGTACTTC; CDR3 protein: CASSMGTGFSYEQYF; D gene: TRBD1; clone size: .; J gene: TRBJ2-7; V gene: TRBV19
CDR3 DNA: TGCGCCAGCAGCTTGAGGCCTAGCGGGACTTCGAGCACAGATACGCAGTATTTT; CDR3 protein: CASSLRPSGTSSTDTQYF; D gene: TRBD2; clone size: .; J gene: TRBJ2-3; V gene: TRBV5-1
CDR3 DNA: TGTGCCAGTAGTATCCCCGGGTCAGGGGATACTAATCAGCCCCAGCATTTT; CDR3 protein: CASSIPGSGDTNQPQHF; D gene: .; clone size: .; J gene: TRBJ1-5; V gene: TRBV19
CDR3 DNA: TGCGCCAGCAGCAATAAAACAGGGAACTATGGCTACACCTTC; CDR3 protein: CASSNKTGNYGYTF; D gene: .; clone size: .; J gene: TRBJ1-2; V gene: TRBV5-1
CDR3 DNA: TGTGCCAGCAGTATCTCGTACGACAGGGGGACTGGAAACACCATATATTTT; CDR3 protein: CASSISYDRGTGNTIYF; D gene: TRBD1; clone size: .; J gene: TRBJ1-3; V gene: TRBV27
CDR3 DNA: TGTGCCAGCGCGGCACCCTATATGGGGACTAGCAGCTACGAGCAGTACTTC; CDR3 protein: CASAAPYMGTSSYEQYF; D gene: TRBD2; clone size: .; J gene: TRBJ2-7; V gene: TRBV2
CDR3 DNA: TGTGCCATCAGTGGTGGCAGGGCCTATGGCTACACCTTC; CDR3 protein: CAISGGRAYGYTF; D gene: .; clone size: .; J gene: TRBJ1-2; V gene: TRBV10-3
CDR3 DNA: TGTGCCAGCACCGACCCGGGACTTTTGGAGCAGTACTTC; CDR3 protein: CASTDPGLLEQYF; D gene: .; clone size: .; J gene: TRBJ2-7; V gene: TRBV28
CDR3 DNA: TGCGCCAGCAGCTTGGGGGGCGGAGAGACCCAGTACTTC; CDR3 protein: CASSLGGGETQYF; D gene: .; clone size: .; J gene: TRBJ2-5; V gene: TRBV5-1
CDR3 DNA: TGTGCCAGCAGCCCCTATCAGGGGCCTGGAAACACCATATATTTT; CDR3 protein: CASSPYQGPGNTIYF; D gene: .; clone size: .; J gene: TRBJ1-3; V gene: TRBV9
CDR3 DNA: TGCGCCAGCAGCCACGGCGGGAGAGGGGCAGATACGCAGTATTTT; CDR3 protein: CASSHGGRGADTQYF; D gene: TRBD2; clone size: .; J gene: TRBJ2-3; V gene: TRBV4-3
CDR3 DNA: TGTGCCAGCAGTGGGACAGGGGGCCCCTACGAGCAGTACTTC; CDR3 protein: CASSGTGGPYEQYF; D gene: TRBD1; clone size: once; J gene: TRBJ2-7; V gene: TRBV2
CDR3 DNA: TGTGCCAGCAGCCCAGGGTTAACTAATGAAAAACTGTTTTTT; CDR3 protein: CASSPGLTNEKLFF; D gene: .; clone size: .; J gene: TRBJ1-4; V gene: TRBV13
CDR3 DNA: TGTGCCAGCTTTTCCTCGGACTCCGGGGTCTATGGCTACACCTTC; CDR3 protein: CASFSSDSGVYGYTF; D gene: .; clone size: .; J gene: TRBJ1-2; V gene: TRBV2
CDR3 DNA: TGTGCCAGCAGTGAAGCAACTACCGGATACAATGAGCAGTTCTTC; CDR3 protein: CASSEATTGYNEQFF; D gene: .; clone size: .; J gene: TRBJ2-1; V gene: TRBV6-1
CDR3 DNA: TGCGCCAGCAGCTTTGGACAGGCCAATCAGCCCCAGCATTTT; CDR3 protein: CASSFGQANQPQHF; D gene: TRBD1; clone size: .; J gene: TRBJ1-5; V gene: TRBV4-1
CDR3 DNA: TGTGCCAGCAGCCTAGGAGGGAGCAATGAGCAGTTCTTC; CDR3 protein: CASSLGGSNEQFF; D gene: .; clone size: .; J gene: TRBJ2-1; V gene: TRBV7-9
CDR3 DNA: TGTGCCAGCAGTAGGGACAATAACTATGGCTACACCTTC; CDR3 protein: CASSRDNNYGYTF; D gene: .; clone size: .; J gene: TRBJ1-2; V gene: TRBV27